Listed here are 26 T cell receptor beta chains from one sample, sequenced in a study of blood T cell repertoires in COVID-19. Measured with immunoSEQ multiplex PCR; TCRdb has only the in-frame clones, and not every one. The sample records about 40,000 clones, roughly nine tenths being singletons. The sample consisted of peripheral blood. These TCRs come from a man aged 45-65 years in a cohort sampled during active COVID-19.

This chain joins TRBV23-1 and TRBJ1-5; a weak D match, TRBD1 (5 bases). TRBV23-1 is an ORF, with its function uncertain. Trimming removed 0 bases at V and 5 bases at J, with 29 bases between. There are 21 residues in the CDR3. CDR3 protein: CASSQSWTGDRGTTVDQPQHF. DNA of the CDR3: TGCGCCAGCAGTCAATCGTGGACGGGGGACCGAGGAACCACGGTGGATCAGCCCCAGCATTTT.

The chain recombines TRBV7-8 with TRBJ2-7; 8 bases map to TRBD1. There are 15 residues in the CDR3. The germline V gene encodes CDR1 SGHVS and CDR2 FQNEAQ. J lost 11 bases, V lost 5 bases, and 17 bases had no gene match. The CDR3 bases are TGTGCCAGCAGCCTCCAGACAGGGGCCTCCATGGTGGAGTACTTC. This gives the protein CASSLQTGASMVEYF. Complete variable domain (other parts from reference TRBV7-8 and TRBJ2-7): GAGVSQSPRYKVAKRGQDVALRCDPISGHVSLFWYQQALGQGPEFLTYFQNEAQLDKSGLPSDRFFAERPEGSVSTLKIQRTQQEDSAVYLCASSLQTGASMVEYFGPGTRLTVT.

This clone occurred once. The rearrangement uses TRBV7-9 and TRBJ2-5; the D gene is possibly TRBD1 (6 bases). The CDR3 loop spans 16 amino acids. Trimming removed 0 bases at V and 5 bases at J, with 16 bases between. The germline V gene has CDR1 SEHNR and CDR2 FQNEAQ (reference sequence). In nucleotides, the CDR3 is TGTGCCAGCAGCTTAGCGTGGGCAGGGGAATTGGAGACCCAGTACTTC. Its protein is CASSLAWAGELETQYF.

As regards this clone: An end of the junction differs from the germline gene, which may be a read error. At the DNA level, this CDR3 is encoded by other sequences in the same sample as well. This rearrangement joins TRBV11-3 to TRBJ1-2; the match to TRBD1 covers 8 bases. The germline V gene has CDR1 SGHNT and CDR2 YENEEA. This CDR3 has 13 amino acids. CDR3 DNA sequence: TGCGCCAGCGCCCGGACAGGGACGGACGGCTACACCTTC. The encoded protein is CASARTGTDGYTF.

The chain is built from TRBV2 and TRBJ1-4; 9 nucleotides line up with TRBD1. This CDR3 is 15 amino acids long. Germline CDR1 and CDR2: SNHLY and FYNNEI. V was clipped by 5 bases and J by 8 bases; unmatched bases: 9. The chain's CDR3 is CASSSRQGVGEKLFF. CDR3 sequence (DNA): TGTGCCAGCAGTTCTAGACAGGGGGTTGGGGAAAAACTGTTTTTT. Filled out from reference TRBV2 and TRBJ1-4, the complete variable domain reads EPEVTQTPSHQVTQMGQEVILRCVPISNHLYFYWYRQILGQKVEFLVSFYNNEISEKSEIFDDQFSVERPDGSNFTLKIRSTKLEDSAMYFCASSSRQGVGEKLFFGSGTQLSVL.

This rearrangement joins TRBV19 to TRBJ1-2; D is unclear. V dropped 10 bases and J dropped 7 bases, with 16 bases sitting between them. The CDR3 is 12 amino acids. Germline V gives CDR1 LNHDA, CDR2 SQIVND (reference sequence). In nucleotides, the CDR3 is TGTGCCACCCGGGAGGCAACCCGTGGCTACACCTTC. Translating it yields CATREATRGYTF.

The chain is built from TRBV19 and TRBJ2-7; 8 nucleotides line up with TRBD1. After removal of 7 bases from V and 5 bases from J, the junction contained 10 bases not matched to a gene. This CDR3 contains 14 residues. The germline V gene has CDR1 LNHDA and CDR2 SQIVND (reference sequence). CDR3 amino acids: CASNQGASSNEQYF. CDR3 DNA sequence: TGTGCCAGTAATCAGGGGGCCAGTTCCAACGAGCAGTACTTC.

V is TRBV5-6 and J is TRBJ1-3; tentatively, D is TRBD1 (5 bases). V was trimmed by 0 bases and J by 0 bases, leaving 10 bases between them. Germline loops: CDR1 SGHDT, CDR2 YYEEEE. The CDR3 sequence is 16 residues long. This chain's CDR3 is CASSLAQGISGNTIYF. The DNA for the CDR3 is TGTGCCAGCAGCTTGGCGCAGGGTATCTCTGGAAACACCATATATTTT. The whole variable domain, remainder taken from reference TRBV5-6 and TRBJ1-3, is DAGVTQSPTHLIKTRGQQVTLRCSPKSGHDTVSWYQQALGQGPQFIFQYYEEEERQRGNFPDRFSGHQFPNYSSELNVNALLLGDSALYLCASSLAQGISGNTIYFGEGSWLTVV.

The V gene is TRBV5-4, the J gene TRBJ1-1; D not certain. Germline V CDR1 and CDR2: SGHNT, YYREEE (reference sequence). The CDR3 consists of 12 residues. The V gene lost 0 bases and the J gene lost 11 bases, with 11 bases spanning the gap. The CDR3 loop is CASSLAGLEAFF. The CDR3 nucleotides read TGTGCCAGCAGCTTGGCCGGATTGGAGGCTTTCTTT. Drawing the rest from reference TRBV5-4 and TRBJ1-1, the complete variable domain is ETGVTQSPTHLIKTRGQQVTLRCSSQSGHNTVSWYQQALGQGPQFIFQYYREEENGRGNFPPRFSGLQFPNYSSELNVNALELDDSALYLCASSLAGLEAFFGQGTRLTVV.

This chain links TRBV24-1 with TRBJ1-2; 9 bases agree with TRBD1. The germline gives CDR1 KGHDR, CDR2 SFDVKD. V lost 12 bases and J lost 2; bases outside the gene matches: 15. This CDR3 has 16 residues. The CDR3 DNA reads TGTGCCCCCTCGCAGGTCGAGACAGGGGGAAACTATGGCTACACCTTC. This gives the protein CAPSQVETGGNYGYTF.

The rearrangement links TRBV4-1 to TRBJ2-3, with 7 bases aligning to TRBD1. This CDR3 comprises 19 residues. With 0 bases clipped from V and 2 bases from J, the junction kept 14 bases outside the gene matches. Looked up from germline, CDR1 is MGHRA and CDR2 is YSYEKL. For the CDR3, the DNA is TGCGCCAGCAGCCAAGATGGAGGAAGGGGGCGCACATTCACAGATACGCAGTATTTT. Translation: CASSQDGGRGRTFTDTQYF.

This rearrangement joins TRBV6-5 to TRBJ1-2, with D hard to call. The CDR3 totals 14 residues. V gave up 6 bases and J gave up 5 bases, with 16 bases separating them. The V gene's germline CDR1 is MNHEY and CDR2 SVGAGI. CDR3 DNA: TGTGCCAGCAGCCGGACTGATGGACCTTATGGCTACACCTTC. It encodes CASSRTDGPYGYTF.

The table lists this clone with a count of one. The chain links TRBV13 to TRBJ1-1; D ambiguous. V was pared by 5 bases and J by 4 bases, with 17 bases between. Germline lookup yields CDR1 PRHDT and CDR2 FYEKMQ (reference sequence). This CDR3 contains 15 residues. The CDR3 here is CASSLTEGEGTEAFF. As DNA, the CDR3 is TGTGCCAGCAGCCTAACGGAGGGAGAGGGCACTGAAGCTTTCTTT.

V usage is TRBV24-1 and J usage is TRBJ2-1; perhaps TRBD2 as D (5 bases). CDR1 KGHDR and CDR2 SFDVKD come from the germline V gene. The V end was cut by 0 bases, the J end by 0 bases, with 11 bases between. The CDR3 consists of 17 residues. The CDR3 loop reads CATSDLQRDSSYNEQFF. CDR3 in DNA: TGTGCCACCAGTGATTTGCAACGGGATAGCTCCTACAATGAGCAGTTCTTC.

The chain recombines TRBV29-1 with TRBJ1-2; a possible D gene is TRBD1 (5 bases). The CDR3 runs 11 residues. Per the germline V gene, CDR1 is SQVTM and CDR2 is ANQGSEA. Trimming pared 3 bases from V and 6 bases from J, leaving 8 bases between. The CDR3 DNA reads TGCAGCGTTGAGGGGGGGAATGGCTACACCTTC. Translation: CSVEGGNGYTF.

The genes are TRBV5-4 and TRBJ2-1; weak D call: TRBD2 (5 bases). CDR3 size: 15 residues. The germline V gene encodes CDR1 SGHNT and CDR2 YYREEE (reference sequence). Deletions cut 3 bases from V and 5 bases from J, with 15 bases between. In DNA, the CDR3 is TGTGCCAGCAGCTCTCTAGGCGGGTCTAACAATGAGCAGTTCTTC. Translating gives CASSSLGGSNNEQFF.

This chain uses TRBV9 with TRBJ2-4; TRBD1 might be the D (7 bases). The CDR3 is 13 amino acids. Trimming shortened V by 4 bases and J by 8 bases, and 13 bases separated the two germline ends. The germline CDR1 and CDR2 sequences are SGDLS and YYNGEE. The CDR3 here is CASSTGGGDIQYF. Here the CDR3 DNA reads TGTGCCAGCAGCACCGGAGGGGGCGACATTCAGTACTTC.

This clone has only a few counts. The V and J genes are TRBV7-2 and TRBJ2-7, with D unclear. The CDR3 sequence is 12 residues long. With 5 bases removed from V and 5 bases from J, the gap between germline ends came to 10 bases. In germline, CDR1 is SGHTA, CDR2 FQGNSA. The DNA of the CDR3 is TGTGCCAGCAGCCATATCGGAGACGAGCAGTACTTC. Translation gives CASSHIGDEQYF.

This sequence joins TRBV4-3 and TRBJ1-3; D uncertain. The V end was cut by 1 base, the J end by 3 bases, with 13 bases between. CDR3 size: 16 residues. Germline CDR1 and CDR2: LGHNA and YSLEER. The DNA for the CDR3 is TGCGCCAGCAGCCAAGGCCGCGGGGAGAGTGGAAACACCATATATTTT. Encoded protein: CASSQGRGESGNTIYF.

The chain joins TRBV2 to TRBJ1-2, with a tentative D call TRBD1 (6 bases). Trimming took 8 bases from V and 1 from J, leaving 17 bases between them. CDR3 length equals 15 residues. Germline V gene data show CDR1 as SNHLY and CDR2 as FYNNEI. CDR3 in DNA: TGTGCCAGCTACCGGACAGTACACTTTAACTATGGCTACACCTTC. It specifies CASYRTVHFNYGYTF.

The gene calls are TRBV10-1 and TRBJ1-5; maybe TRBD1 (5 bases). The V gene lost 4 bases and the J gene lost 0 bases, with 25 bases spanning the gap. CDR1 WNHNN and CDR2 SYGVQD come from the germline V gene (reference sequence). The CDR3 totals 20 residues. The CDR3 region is CASSGQVIQYRKGSNQPQHF. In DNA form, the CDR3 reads TGCGCCAGCAGTGGACAAGTGATTCAGTACAGGAAGGGTAGCAATCAGCCCCAGCATTTT.

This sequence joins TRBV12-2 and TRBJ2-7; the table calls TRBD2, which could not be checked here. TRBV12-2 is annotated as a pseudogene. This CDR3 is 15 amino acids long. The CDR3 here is CASRFPGLVFYEQYF. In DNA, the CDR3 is TGTGCAAGTCGTTTCCCGGGACTAGTTTTCTACGAGCAGTACTTC.

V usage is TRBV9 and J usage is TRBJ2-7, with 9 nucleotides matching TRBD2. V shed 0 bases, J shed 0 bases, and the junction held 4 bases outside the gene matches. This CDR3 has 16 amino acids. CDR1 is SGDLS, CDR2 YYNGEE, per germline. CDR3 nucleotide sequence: TGTGCCAGCAGCGTAGGGACTAGCGCCTACTCCTACGAGCAGTACTTC. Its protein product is CASSVGTSAYSYEQYF.

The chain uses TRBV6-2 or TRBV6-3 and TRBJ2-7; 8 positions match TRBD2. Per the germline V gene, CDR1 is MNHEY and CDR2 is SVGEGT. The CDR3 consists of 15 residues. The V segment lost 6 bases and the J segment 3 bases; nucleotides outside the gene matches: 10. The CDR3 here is CASSFGVSGIYEQYV. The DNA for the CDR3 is TGTGCCAGCAGCTTCGGGGTTAGCGGGATCTACGAGCAGTACGTC.

The CDR3 loop is CASSQDSDTGELFF. Written as DNA, the CDR3 is TGTGCCAGCAGCCAAGATTCGGACACCGGGGAGCTGTTTTTT. The chain recombines TRBV3-1 (or the pseudogene TRBV3-2) with TRBJ2-2; D ambiguous. V was clipped by 0 bases and J by 3 bases, with 5 bases between them. The CDR3 has 14 residues. Per germline, CDR1 LGHDT and CDR2 YNNKEL (reference sequence).

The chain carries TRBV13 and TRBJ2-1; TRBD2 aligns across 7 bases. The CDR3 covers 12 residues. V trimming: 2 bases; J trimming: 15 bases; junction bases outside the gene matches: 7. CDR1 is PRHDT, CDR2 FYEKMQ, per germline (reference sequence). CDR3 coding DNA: TGTGCCAGCAGCTTAATCGGGACTAAAGGGTTCTTC. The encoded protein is CASSLIGTKGFF.